The 23 T cell receptor beta chains below all came from one sample that was sequenced in a study of blood T cell repertoires in COVID-19. This table comes from immunoSEQ multiplex PCR, and its TCRdb copy is limited to in-frame clones, with some not included. The sample shows roughly 300,000 clones, 70% to 90% of them seen only once. The sample was PBMCs or T cells enriched from blood (not recorded which). The receptor source for this set is a young man who had recovered from COVID-19.

This clone was counted a single time. This sequence joins TRBV28 and TRBJ1-2, with no clear D. V gave up 5 bases and J gave up 7 bases, with 17 bases separating them. The CDR3 length is 14 residues. Germline values: CDR1 MDHEN, CDR2 SYDVKM. The DNA of the CDR3 is TGTGCCAGCAGTCCCCGATGGAGGACTTCTGGCTACACCTTC. As protein: CASSPRWRTSGYTF.

The J gene is TRBJ2-1, the V gene TRBV27; D is perhaps TRBD1 (6 bases). CDR1 is MNHEY and CDR2 is SMNVEV in the germline V gene (reference sequence). The V end was cut by 7 bases, the J end by 4 bases, with 14 bases between. This CDR3 contains 14 residues. In nucleotides, the CDR3 is TGTGCCAGCAAGGAGGACAGTTTATACAATGAGCAGTTCTTC. This translates into CASKEDSLYNEQFF.

This chain connects TRBV7-9 to TRBJ2-1, with TRBD1 matching over 9 bases. V shed 5 bases, J shed 4 bases, and the junction held 18 bases outside the gene matches. CDR1 SEHNR and CDR2 FQNEAQ come from the germline V gene (reference sequence). The CDR3 has 19 residues. CDR3 region: CASSIRPGQGSMDYNEQFF. The CDR3 DNA is TGTGCCAGCAGCATTCGACCGGGACAGGGCTCTATGGATTACAATGAGCAGTTCTTC. Complete variable domain (other parts from reference TRBV7-9 and TRBJ2-1): DTGVSQNPRHKITKRGQNVTFRCDPISEHNRLYWYRQTLGQGPEFLTYFQNEAQLEKSRLLSDRFSAERPKGSFSTLEIQRTEQGDSAMYLCASSIRPGQGSMDYNEQFFGPGTRLTVL.

This clone showed up just a few times. The chain uses TRBV5-6 and TRBJ1-5; D might be TRBD1 (5 bases). The CDR3 consists of 15 residues. The germline V gene has CDR1 SGHDT and CDR2 YYEEEE. Deletions cut 0 bases from V and 6 bases from J, with 13 bases between. The CDR3 is CASSLALGGGQPQHF. For the CDR3, the DNA is TGTGCCAGCAGCTTGGCCCTCGGGGGGGGTCAGCCCCAGCATTTT.

V and J are TRBV10-2 and TRBJ2-3; D gene unclear. Germline V gene lookup returns CDR1 WSHSY and CDR2 SAAADI. V lost 8 bases to trimming and J lost 6 bases, with 15 bases between them. The CDR3 consists of 13 residues. The CDR3, as DNA: TGCGCCAGCGACGACTCGCCACCCGATACGCAGTATTTT. Protein: CASDDSPPDTQYF.

This chain uses TRBV11-3 with TRBJ2-5; TRBD1 might be the D (6 bases). CDR3 length equals 15 residues. V was shortened by 4 bases and J by 4 bases, with 16 bases between the two germline ends. Germline V gene data show CDR1 as SGHNT and CDR2 as YENEEA. Here the CDR3 reads CASSSQQGRGETQYF. As DNA, the CDR3 is TGTGCCAGCAGCTCCCAACAGGGCAGGGGAGAGACCCAGTACTTC.

This clone has a handful of counts. V gene TRBV6-5 combines with J gene TRBJ2-1, with D possibly being TRBD2 (6 bases). Trimming took 0 bases from V and 5 from J, leaving 14 bases between them. Germline V gene data show CDR1 as MNHEY and CDR2 as SVGAGI. This CDR3 is built from 16 residues. The CDR3 region has the DNA TGTGCCAGCAGTTACTCATCGGGGGTGGGAGACAATGAGCAGTTCTTC. Encoded protein: CASSYSSGVGDNEQFF.

The V and J genes are TRBV18 and TRBJ2-5; D unclear. Trimming pared 0 bases from V and 2 bases from J, leaving 10 bases between. The germline V gene has CDR1 KGHSH and CDR2 LQKENI. The CDR3 covers 15 residues. CDR3 nucleotides: TGTGCCAGCTCACCACCGGTAACTTTTCAAGAGACCCAGTACTTC. It yields the protein CASSPPVTFQETQYF.

This sequence joins TRBV7-9 and TRBJ2-7, with a tentative D call TRBD1 (6 bases). The CDR3 is 12 residues long. Trimming removed 5 bases from V and 6 bases from J, with 11 bases in between. The germline V gene encodes CDR1 SEHNR and CDR2 FQNEAQ (reference sequence). CDR3 loop: CASSHTGTEQYF. In DNA, the CDR3 is TGTGCCAGCAGCCACACAGGGACCGAGCAGTACTTC.

The rearrangement links TRBV19 to TRBJ1-1; D gene ambiguous. The CDR3 runs 13 residues. V was shortened by 6 bases and J by 4 bases, with 12 bases between the two germline ends. Germline assignment: CDR1 LNHDA and CDR2 SQIVND (reference sequence). The CDR3 nucleotides are TGTGCCAGTAGACCGAGGGAGTCCACTGAAGCTTTCTTT. Translating gives CASRPRESTEAFF.

The chain uses TRBV11-2 and TRBJ2-5, with a weak D call TRBD2 (6 bases). The CDR3 contains 15 residues. V gave up 5 bases and J gave up 5 bases, with 18 bases separating them. Germline loops: CDR1 SGHAT, CDR2 FQNNGV. CDR3 nucleotide sequence: TGTGCCAGCAGCGGCGGGATTCCACCTCATGAGACCCAGTACTTC. Translating gives CASSGGIPPHETQYF. Looking up the rest from reference TRBV11-2 and TRBJ2-5 gives the full variable domain: EAGVAQSPRYKIIEKRQSVAFWCNPISGHATLYWYQQILGQGPKLLIQFQNNGVVDDSQLPKDRFSAERLKGVDSTLKIQPAKLEDSAVYLCASSGGIPPHETQYFGPGTRLLVL.

The chain links TRBV4-2 to TRBJ1-3; D is undetermined. CDR1 and CDR2 from the germline V gene are LGHNA and YNFKEQ. This CDR3 region has 15 residues. Trimming took off 1 base at V and 7 bases at J, with 14 bases between the two ends. The CDR3: CASSQAVTRGNTIYF. The CDR3 bases are TGTGCCAGCAGCCAAGCGGTCACACGAGGGAACACCATATATTTT.

This chain connects TRBV5-5 to TRBJ2-1, with TRBD1 matching 8 bases. V lost 2 bases and J lost 6; bases outside the gene matches: 7. The germline V gene encodes CDR1 SGHKS and CDR2 YYEKEE (reference sequence). This CDR3 region has 15 residues. The CDR3 DNA follows: TGTGCCAGCAGCTTACTGACAGGGGATGGCAATGAGCAGTTCTTC. Translation gives CASSLLTGDGNEQFF. The full variable domain, completed using reference TRBV5-5 and TRBJ2-1, is DAGVTQSPTHLIKTRGQQVTLRCSPISGHKSVSWYQQVLGQGPQFIFQYYEKEERGRGNFPDRFSARQFPNYSSELNVNALLLGDSALYLCASSLLTGDGNEQFFGPGTRLTVL.

The chain has TRBV6-5 and TRBJ1-2; TRBD1 agrees at 11 bases. The CDR3 contains 14 residues. The germline V gene encodes CDR1 MNHEY and CDR2 SVGAGI. The V segment lost 6 bases and the J segment 7 bases; nucleotides outside the gene matches: 7. The CDR3 loop reads CASSWTGGASGYTF. CDR3 sequence (DNA): TGTGCCAGCAGCTGGACAGGGGGCGCGAGTGGCTACACCTTC.

The V call is TRBV11-3, the J call TRBJ2-1; D not certain. Trimming cost V 4 bases and J 4 bases, with 14 bases left between them. Germline assignment: CDR1 SGHNT and CDR2 YENEEA. The CDR3 runs to 15 residues. The CDR3 spells CASSSDLMLYNEQFF. The CDR3, as DNA: TGTGCCAGCAGCTCCGACTTAATGCTTTACAATGAGCAGTTCTTC.

The chain is built from TRBV20-1 and TRBJ2-3; D is possibly TRBD1 (6 bases). The CDR3 runs 14 residues. Trimming removed 3 bases from V and 7 bases from J, with 17 bases in between. Per germline, CDR1 DFQATT and CDR2 SNEGSKA (reference sequence). The CDR3 sequence is CSASQGTGPNTQYF. The DNA for the CDR3 is TGCAGTGCTAGTCAGGGGACGGGTCCAAATACGCAGTATTTT.

This sequence joins TRBV11-3 and TRBJ2-3, with 7 bases identical to TRBD2. Germline CDR1 reads SGHNT; CDR2 reads YENEEA. The ends lost 1 base at V and 2 bases at J; junction bases unmatched: 6. The CDR3 is made up of 16 amino acids. The CDR3 coding sequence is TGTGCCAGCAGCTTAGTAGAGGGGAGGGACACAGATACGCAGTATTTT. As protein: CASSLVEGRDTDTQYF.

This clone has more than one count but fewer than ten. The chain is built from TRBV7-9 and TRBJ1-6, with D possibly being TRBD1 (6 bases). The CDR3 has 17 residues. Trimming pared 1 base from V and 8 bases from J, leaving 18 bases between. Germline V gene data show CDR1 as SEHNR and CDR2 as FQNEAQ (reference sequence). The CDR3 DNA is TGTGCCAGCAGCTTAGAAGGCGGGGGCTTCGGGGATTCACCCCTCCACTTT. It yields the protein CASSLEGGGFGDSPLHF.

This clone was seen once. This chain links TRBV19 with TRBJ1-6; D gene ambiguous. The CDR3 spans 13 residues. Trimming took 4 bases from V and 11 from J, leaving 12 bases between them. CDR1 is LNHDA, CDR2 SQIVND, per germline (reference sequence). This chain's CDR3 is CASSSGLGPPLHF. In nucleotides, the CDR3 is TGTGCCAGTAGTAGCGGACTAGGGCCACCCCTCCACTTT.

Turning to this clone: The sample carries other DNA sequences with the same CDR3. V is TRBV19 and J is TRBJ2-3; the match to TRBD1 covers 7 bases. Germline V gene data show CDR1 as LNHDA and CDR2 as SQIVND (reference sequence). V shed 5 bases, J shed 1 base, and the junction held 3 bases outside the gene matches. The CDR3 contains 14 residues. The CDR3 here is CASSETGGTDTQYF. For the CDR3, the DNA is TGTGCCAGTAGTGAAACAGGGGGCACAGATACGCAGTATTTT.

This clone was observed a few times. The rearrangement joins TRBV5-1 to TRBJ2-7; possibly TRBD2 for D (5 bases). V was shortened by 4 bases and J by 1 base, with 9 bases between the two germline ends. The CDR3 length is 13 residues. Germline V gene data show CDR1 as SGHRS and CDR2 as YFSETQ. CDR3: CASSRSESYEQYF. CDR3 DNA sequence: TGCGCCAGCAGCCGTAGCGAATCCTACGAGCAGTACTTC.

The gene calls are TRBV15 and TRBJ2-4, with 9 positions matching TRBD1. The trim removed 6 bases at V and 3 bases at J, leaving 12 bases unmatched. The germline V gene has CDR1 LNHNV and CDR2 YYDKDF (reference sequence). The CDR3 length is 17 residues. The CDR3 nucleotides are TGTGCCACCAGACCCTTTTCGGGACAGGGCGGCAAAAACATTCAGTACTTC. Amino acid sequence: CATRPFSGQGGKNIQYF.

In this sample, this clone turned up a few times. The J gene is TRBJ1-5, the V gene TRBV7-8; a weak D match, TRBD1 (5 bases). This CDR3 region has 13 residues. V shed 4 bases and J shed 9 bases, with 13 bases lying between them. Germline CDR1 reads SGHVS; CDR2 reads FQNEAQ. As DNA, the CDR3 is TGTGCCAGCAGCTCGGACACCTCCGGGCCCCAGCATTTT. Amino acid sequence: CASSSDTSGPQHF.